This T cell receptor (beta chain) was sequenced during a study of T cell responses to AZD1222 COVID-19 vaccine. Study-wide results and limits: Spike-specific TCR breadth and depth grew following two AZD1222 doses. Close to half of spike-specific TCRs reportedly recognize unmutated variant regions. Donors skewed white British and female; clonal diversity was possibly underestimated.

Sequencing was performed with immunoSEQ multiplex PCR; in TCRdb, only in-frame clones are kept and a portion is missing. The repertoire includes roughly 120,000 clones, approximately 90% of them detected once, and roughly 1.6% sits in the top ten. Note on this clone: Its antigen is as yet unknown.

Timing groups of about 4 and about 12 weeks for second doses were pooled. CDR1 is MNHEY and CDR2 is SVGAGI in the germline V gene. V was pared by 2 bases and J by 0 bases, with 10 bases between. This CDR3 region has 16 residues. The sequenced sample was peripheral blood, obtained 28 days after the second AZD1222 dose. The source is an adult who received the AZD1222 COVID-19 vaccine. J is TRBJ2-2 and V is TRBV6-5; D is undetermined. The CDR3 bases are TGTGCCAGCAGTTACGGGGTCGGCCCGAACACCGGGGAGCTGTTTTTT. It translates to CASSYGVGPNTGELFF.